This TCR beta chain stems from a study of blood T cell repertoires in COVID-19. Clones were sequenced by immunoSEQ multiplex PCR, and TCRdb holds only the in-frame ones, with some missing. The sample includes roughly 500,000 clones, roughly 90% of them seen just once. Before being deemed recovered, Cohort 3 donors had two negative PCRs, clearance, or symptom resolution. The sample comprised PBMCs or T cells enriched from blood (not recorded which). The source is a woman aged 40 to 50 who had recovered from COVID-19.

The CDR3 protein is CASSLGGSDEQFF. The CDR3 DNA sequence: TGTGCCAGCAGCTTAGGCGGGAGCGATGAGCAGTTCTTC. The chain carries TRBV11-3 and TRBJ2-1; 7 bases match TRBD2. J was trimmed by 8 bases and V by 1 base; bases with no gene match: 2. Germline assignment: CDR1 SGHNT and CDR2 YENEEA. This CDR3 is 13 amino acids long.